These 15 T cell receptor beta chains came from one sample sequenced in a study of T-cell reconstitution after alpha-beta-depleted transplantation in children. This sample's TCRbeta library carried unique molecular identifier barcodes. Each CDR3 protein is one row after TCRdb ran MiXCR on the PCR reads. The repertoire has nearly 400,000 distinct CDR3 sequences, about a fifth of them found once; the top ten carry 3% to 4.5%. Material: PBMCs from the stem cell graft donor, obtained from the stem cell graft. Receptors originate from a human donor who donated a stem cell graft to a child with acute myeloid leukemia.

In this sample, this clonotype turned up a few times. The gene calls are TRBV6-1 and TRBJ2-3, with D tentatively TRBD2 (6 bases). This CDR3 has 15 residues. CDR1 and CDR2 from the germline V gene are MNHNS and SASEGT. V gave up 1 base and J gave up 0 bases, with 8 bases separating them. CDR3 protein: CASSEGLGSTDTQYF. CDR3 nucleotides: TGTGCCAGCAGTGAAGGACTAGGCAGCACAGATACGCAGTATTTT.

The V call is TRBV4-1, the J call TRBJ2-1; the match to TRBD2 covers 13 bases. This CDR3 contains 16 residues. The germline gives CDR1 MGHRA, CDR2 YSYEKL. With V trimmed by 3 bases and J by 5 bases, 4 bases remained unmatched. The CDR3 spells CASSQPTSGRNNEQFF. The CDR3 bases are TGCGCCAGCAGCCAGCCGACTAGCGGGAGGAACAATGAGCAGTTCTTC.

The rearrangement joins TRBV6-5 to TRBJ2-2; 10 bases agree with TRBD1. The V gene end was trimmed by 0 bases and the J gene end by 6 bases; junction bases not matched to a gene: 7. This CDR3 comprises 17 residues. Germline values: CDR1 MNHEY, CDR2 SVGAGI. For the CDR3, the DNA is TGTGCCAGCAGTTACTCGCCGGGACAGGGGTGGTCCGGGGAGCTGTTTTTT. Amino acid sequence: CASSYSPGQGWSGELFF.

The rearrangement joins TRBV14 to TRBJ2-1; D is possibly TRBD2 (6 bases). The CDR3 totals 16 residues. The V end was cut by 0 bases, the J end by 9 bases, with 18 bases between. Germline loops: CDR1 SGHDN, CDR2 FVKESK. CDR3: CASSQDAPRSGSEQFF. In DNA, the CDR3 is TGTGCCAGCAGCCAAGACGCCCCACGGTCCGGGAGTGAGCAGTTCTTC.

The chain combines TRBV27 with TRBJ2-7; D might be TRBD1 or TRBD2, each matching 5 bases. Trimming pared 4 bases from V and 3 bases from J, leaving 10 bases between. The CDR3 totals 13 residues. Germline V gene data show CDR1 as MNHEY and CDR2 as SMNVEV (reference sequence). CDR3 region: CASSYGTYYEQYF. The CDR3 nucleotides are TGTGCCAGCAGTTACGGGACCTACTACGAGCAGTACTTC.

This clonotype was recorded at least ten times. The rearrangement joins TRBV10-3 to TRBJ2-7, with TRBD2 matching 13 bases. The CDR3 has 16 amino acids. Germline V CDR1 and CDR2: ENHRY, SYGVKD. V lost 5 bases to trimming and J lost 2 bases; unmatched junction nucleotides: 6. This chain's CDR3 is CAISTFGLAGAYEQYF. CDR3 in DNA: TGTGCCATCAGTACCTTTGGACTAGCGGGGGCCTACGAGCAGTACTTC.

This clonotype appeared many times. The CDR3 sequence is CSAPLDGRMNTEAFF. CDR3 sequence (DNA): TGCAGTGCTCCTCTTGATGGGCGGATGAACACTGAAGCTTTCTTT. V is TRBV20-1 and J is TRBJ1-1; unclear D gene. Germline V CDR1 and CDR2: DFQATT, SNEGSKA (reference sequence). The CDR3 extends over 15 amino acids. V lost 5 bases and J 0 bases, leaving 16 bases between the germline ends.

This clonotype was recorded a few times. The chain couples TRBV28 to TRBJ2-5; D remains unclear. With 6 bases removed from V and 0 bases from J, the gap between germline ends came to 11 bases. The CDR3 totals 14 residues. Germline V lookup: CDR1 MDHEN, CDR2 SYDVKM. CDR3 coding DNA: TGTGCCAGCAGCCCCCCGCACAACCAAGAGACCCAGTACTTC. Its protein is CASSPPHNQETQYF.

The rearrangement joins TRBV5-1 to TRBJ2-7; the D is unclear. This CDR3 has 15 amino acids. V dropped 1 base and J dropped 5 bases, with 16 bases sitting between them. CDR1 and CDR2 (germline): SGHRS, YFSETQ. The CDR3 is CASSLQLRLSDEQYF. CDR3 sequence (DNA): TGCGCCAGCAGCTTGCAGCTTAGGTTGTCGGACGAGCAGTACTTC.

The chain is built from TRBV6-5 and TRBJ2-2; no reliable D call. Germline V gene sequence: CDR1 MNHEY, CDR2 SVGAGI. V was clipped by 0 bases and J by 2 bases, with 16 bases between them. This CDR3 contains 18 residues. The CDR3, as DNA: TGTGCCAGCAGTTACTCGAGTCCCAGAACCACCAACACCGGGGAGCTGTTTTTT. Translating gives CASSYSSPRTTNTGELFF.

V is TRBV12-3 or TRBV12-4 and J is TRBJ2-1; the D gene is possibly TRBD2 (6 bases). This CDR3 spans 14 amino acids. V shed 8 bases and J shed 9 bases, with 20 bases lying between them. The CDR3: CASGPGLQNFEQFF. The CDR3 bases are TGTGCCAGCGGACCGGGACTCCAGAACTTTGAGCAGTTCTTC.

Only one count was recorded for this clonotype. This sequence joins TRBV29-1 and TRBJ1-3; D is possibly TRBD1 (5 bases). Trimming left V 5 bases short and J 4 bases short, with 21 bases between. Germline V gene data show CDR1 as SQVTM and CDR2 as ANQGSEA. The CDR3 is 16 residues long. The CDR3 nucleotides are TGCAGCGTTATCGAGTTGGGCAGTGGGACGGGAAACACCATATATTTT. Amino acid sequence: CSVIELGSGTGNTIYF.

This clonotype was seen only a few times. This rearrangement joins TRBV12-3 or TRBV12-4 to TRBJ2-7; possible D gene TRBD1, 5 bases. CDR3 size: 12 residues. The V end lost 6 bases, the J end lost 9 bases, and 15 bases lay between the germline ends. The CDR3 spells CASSSGHLVQYF. The CDR3 DNA follows: TGTGCCAGCAGCTCTGGACATTTGGTGCAGTACTTC.

The chain combines TRBV7-9 with TRBJ2-1; 11 nucleotides agree with TRBD2. In germline, CDR1 is SEHNR, CDR2 FQNEAQ (reference sequence). V lost 5 bases, J lost 7 bases, and 4 bases stayed unmatched. The CDR3 length is 14 residues. The CDR3 here is CASSGTSGANEQFF. The CDR3 bases are TGTGCCAGCAGCGGGACTAGCGGAGCGAATGAGCAGTTCTTC.

The V gene is TRBV5-6, the J gene TRBJ2-7; 7 bases line up with TRBD2. Germline V gene lookup returns CDR1 SGHDT and CDR2 YYEEEE. This CDR3 region has 14 residues. The V and J ends lost 4 bases and 2 bases, in that order; junction bases with no gene match: 6. The CDR3 loop is CASSERDYTYEQYF. The CDR3 coding sequence is TGTGCCAGCAGCGAACGGGACTATACCTACGAGCAGTACTTC. Combining the CDR3 with reference TRBV5-6 and TRBJ2-7 gives the whole variable domain DAGVTQSPTHLIKTRGQQVTLRCSPKSGHDTVSWYQQALGQGPQFIFQYYEEEERQRGNFPDRFSGHQFPNYSSELNVNALLLGDSALYLCASSERDYTYEQYFGPGTRLTVT.